One and the same sample provided the 29 T cell receptor beta chains below, sequenced in a study of blood T cell repertoires in COVID-19. Libraries were prepared by immunoSEQ multiplex PCR; TCRdb keeps only in-frame clonotypes and omits some of them. In the table there are about 62,000 clones, 80% to 90% of which are singletons. The sample consisted of peripheral blood. The receptors were gathered from a woman in her fifties or sixties with COVID-19, enrolled during active disease.

This sequence joins TRBV5-1 and TRBJ2-3, with D perhaps matching TRBD2 (6 bases). V was trimmed by 5 bases and J by 0 bases, leaving 13 bases between them. Germline CDR1 and CDR2: SGHRS and YFSETQ. The CDR3 length is 15 residues. The CDR3 DNA follows: TGCGCCAGCAGGGGACTGATTATTAGCACAGATACGCAGTATTTT. This sequence encodes CASRGLIISTDTQYF. Based on the CDR3 plus reference TRBV5-1 and TRBJ2-3, the full variable domain is KAGVTQTPRYLIKTRGQQVTLSCSPISGHRSVSWYQQTPGQGLQFLFEYFSETQRNKGNFPGRFSGRQFSNSRSEMNVSTLELGDSALYLCASRGLIISTDTQYFGPGTRLTVL.

This chain uses TRBV7-2 with TRBJ1-1; D call uncertain. Germline V gene sequence: CDR1 SGHTA, CDR2 FQGNSA. With 3 bases removed from V and 1 base from J, the gap between germline ends came to 6 bases. The CDR3 runs 13 residues. The CDR3 region is CASSFGGNTEAFF. For the CDR3, the DNA is TGTGCCAGCAGCTTTGGCGGGAACACTGAAGCTTTCTTT.

This clone was seen only a few times. The chain joins TRBV5-1 to TRBJ1-5; a possible D gene is TRBD1 (6 bases). CDR1 and CDR2 from the germline V gene are SGHRS and YFSETQ. The CDR3 length is 15 residues. V was clipped by 1 base and J by 4 bases, with 12 bases between them. The CDR3 here is CASSLSGGRNQPQHF. CDR3 coding DNA: TGCGCCAGCAGCTTGTCGGGGGGCCGGAATCAGCCCCAGCATTTT.

This chain links TRBV9 with TRBJ1-6; D unresolved. The germline CDR1 and CDR2 sequences are SGDLS and YYNGEE. V was trimmed by 2 bases and J by 8 bases, leaving 8 bases between them. The CDR3 is made up of 13 amino acids. The CDR3 here is CASSVRVDSPLHF. The CDR3 DNA reads TGTGCCAGCAGCGTGCGAGTTGATTCACCCCTCCACTTT.

V gene TRBV7-9 combines with J gene TRBJ1-1; D not certain. Looked up from germline, CDR1 is SEHNR and CDR2 is FQNEAQ (reference sequence). The V end was cut by 4 bases, the J end by 5 bases, with 8 bases between. The CDR3 extends over 12 amino acids. The CDR3, as DNA: TGTGCCAGCAGCTCGACATATACTGAAGCTTTCTTT. Translating gives CASSSTYTEAFF.

The chain has TRBV6-5 and TRBJ2-3, with TRBD2 as a possible D gene (6 bases). The CDR3 totals 15 residues. The V end was cut by 4 bases, the J end by 1 base, with 12 bases between. CDR1 is MNHEY and CDR2 is SVGAGI in the germline V gene. The CDR3: CASSFTGGGTDTQYF. The CDR3, as DNA: TGTGCCAGCAGTTTTACAGGAGGGGGCACAGATACGCAGTATTTT.

This clone was seen once. The chain carries TRBV11-3 and TRBJ2-7; 7 bases match TRBD1. Trimming removed 4 bases from V and 0 bases from J; junction bases left unmatched: 3. The CDR3 covers 14 residues. Germline-derived CDR1 and CDR2 are SGHNT and YENEEA. The CDR3 region has the DNA TGTGCCAGCAGCTCCTGGGACAGCTCCTACGAGCAGTACTTC. It encodes CASSSWDSSYEQYF.

V and J are TRBV15 and TRBJ2-1; 14 bases map to TRBD2. The CDR3 covers 16 residues. V was pared by 5 bases and J by 9 bases, with 9 bases of the junction left unmatched. Per germline, CDR1 LNHNV and CDR2 YYDKDF (reference sequence). CDR3 nucleotides: TGTGCCACCAGCCCCCGGGGGACTAGCGGGAGAAGTGAGCAGTTCTTC. It specifies CATSPRGTSGRSEQFF. The full variable domain, completed using reference TRBV15 and TRBJ2-1, is DAMVIQNPRYQVTQFGKPVTLSCSQTLNHNVMYWYQQKSSQAPKLLFHYYDKDFNNEADTPDNFQSRRPNTSFCFLDIRSPGLGDTAMYLCATSPRGTSGRSEQFFGPGTRLTVL.

This sequence joins TRBV19 and TRBJ1-5; unclear D gene. Germline CDR1 and CDR2: LNHDA and SQIVND (reference sequence). The CDR3 runs 14 residues. V dropped 5 bases and J dropped 0 bases, with 8 bases sitting between them. In nucleotides, the CDR3 is TGTGCCAGTAGTTGGGAGTATAGCAATCAGCCCCAGCATTTT. Protein: CASSWEYSNQPQHF.

The genes are TRBV4-2 and TRBJ2-4, with 15 bases lining up with TRBD2. The CDR3 has 21 residues. With V trimmed by 0 bases and J by 6 bases, 15 bases remained unmatched. Germline V gene sequence: CDR1 LGHNA, CDR2 YNFKEQ. This CDR3 reads CASSQDISTGGLAGGGNIQYF. CDR3 bases: TGTGCCAGCAGCCAAGATATTTCAACGGGGGGACTAGCGGGAGGCGGAAACATTCAGTACTTC.

This clone was detected a few times. The CDR3 DNA is TGTGCCAGTAGAAAAGATGGACAGGGGGCGGTTCAGCCCCAGCATTTT. Protein: CASRKDGQGAVQPQHF. The chain joins TRBV19 to TRBJ1-5; 11 bases line up with TRBD1. The CDR3 is made up of 16 amino acids. Germline values: CDR1 LNHDA, CDR2 SQIVND (reference sequence). After removal of 6 bases from V and 6 bases from J, the junction contained 10 bases not matched to a gene.

CDR3 protein: CATSLAGVETQYF. The CDR3 DNA sequence: TGTGCCACCAGCCTAGCGGGAGTAGAGACCCAGTACTTC. The rearrangement joins TRBV24-1 to TRBJ2-5, with 10 nucleotides matching TRBD2. Germline CDR1 reads KGHDR; CDR2 reads SFDVKD. This CDR3 spans 13 amino acids. V was clipped by 7 bases and J by 4 bases; unmatched bases: 2.

This sequence joins TRBV4-1 and TRBJ2-1, with 8 bases identical to TRBD1. The V gene end was trimmed by 3 bases and the J gene end by 3 bases; junction bases not matched to a gene: 13. There are 18 residues in the CDR3. Germline values: CDR1 MGHRA, CDR2 YSYEKL. The CDR3 spells CASSQNPPGQGVYNEQFF. The CDR3 region has the DNA TGCGCCAGCAGCCAGAACCCCCCCGGACAGGGTGTCTACAATGAGCAGTTCTTC.

The chain joins TRBV6-2 or TRBV6-3 to TRBJ1-5; D is perhaps TRBD1 (5 bases). This CDR3 comprises 16 residues. Trimming stripped 2 bases from V and 2 bases from J, with 13 bases between. Germline V gene sequence: CDR1 MNHEY, CDR2 SVGEGT. The CDR3 DNA is TGTGCCAGCAGTTACGGTGACAGTACTGGCAATCAGCCCCAGCATTTT. Amino acid sequence: CASSYGDSTGNQPQHF.

The rearrangement links TRBV30 to TRBJ2-7, with a possible D match to TRBD2 (5 bases). The V end lost 0 bases, the J end lost 6 bases, and 12 bases lay between the germline ends. The CDR3 sequence is 13 residues long. CDR1 is GTSNPN and CDR2 is SVGIG in the germline V gene (reference sequence). CDR3 sequence: CAWSVAGRGEQYF. The CDR3, as DNA: TGTGCCTGGAGTGTCGCTGGGAGAGGCGAGCAGTACTTC.

A few counts support this clone. V is TRBV30 and J is TRBJ1-3, with no clear D. This CDR3 spans 11 amino acids. The V gene's germline CDR1 is GTSNPN and CDR2 SVGIG (reference sequence). The germline V and J ends were trimmed by 7 bases and 1 base, with 5 bases remaining between them. DNA for the CDR3: TGTGCCTTCCCTTCTGGAAACACCATATATTTT. Translation: CAFPSGNTIYF.

The V call is TRBV6-6, the J call TRBJ1-5; 7 nucleotides agree with TRBD1. The J segment lost 10 bases and the V segment lost 7 bases, leaving 13 bases of the junction unmatched. The CDR3 runs 14 residues. Germline V gene sequence: CDR1 MNHNY, CDR2 SVGAGI (reference sequence). CDR3 coding DNA: TGTGCCAGCACCGAGGACAGGCCGCCGTCCCCCCAGCATTTT. Translation: CASTEDRPPSPQHF.

This clone occurred once. The germline gene is not matched at one end of the junction; a read error may be the cause. The chain recombines TRBV4-1 with TRBJ2-7, with D tentatively TRBD1 (6 bases). CDR3 length: 14 residues. CDR1 and CDR2 from the germline V gene are MGHRA and YSYEKL. The DNA of the CDR3 is TGCGCCAGCAGCCAGACACAGGGCCCCTACGAACAGTACTTC. Protein sequence: CASSQTQGPYEQYF.

The CDR3 coding sequence is TGCGCCAGCAGTGACAGGGGTGGCTACACCTTC. It encodes CASSDRGGYTF. The rearrangement joins TRBV10-2 to TRBJ1-2; D may be TRBD1 (6 bases). CDR3 size: 11 residues. CDR1 and CDR2 (germline): WSHSY, SAAADI. V lost 3 bases and J 7 bases, leaving 6 bases between the germline ends.

The chain joins TRBV5-6 to TRBJ1-6; TRBD1 agrees at 7 bases. The CDR3 is made up of 16 amino acids. Germline V gene lookup returns CDR1 SGHDT and CDR2 YYEEEE. V trimming: 0 bases; J trimming: 7 bases; junction bases outside the gene matches: 7. The CDR3 bases are TGTGCCAGCAGCTTGGGGCCCCGACAGGGAAATTCACCCCTCCACTTT. Protein product: CASSLGPRQGNSPLHF.

The CDR3 bases are TGTGCCAGTAATTTCCTAGCGGGAAACACCGGGGAGCTGTTTTTT. Encoded protein: CASNFLAGNTGELFF. This chain connects TRBV19 to TRBJ2-2, with TRBD2 identical over 9 bases. V gave up 7 bases and J gave up 2 bases; unmatched junction bases: 5. Germline V gives CDR1 LNHDA, CDR2 SQIVND (reference sequence). The CDR3 is 15 residues long.

This clone has only a few counts. This sequence joins TRBV3-1 (or the pseudogene TRBV3-2) and TRBJ1-2; the match to TRBD1 covers 7 bases. Germline V CDR1 and CDR2: LGHDT, YNNKEL (reference sequence). J was trimmed by 6 bases and V by 0 bases; bases with no gene match: 10. CDR3 size: 16 residues. CDR3 in DNA: TGTGCCAGCAGCCAAGATCCCAACAGGGGATTCCATGGCTACACCTTC. Protein: CASSQDPNRGFHGYTF.

The CDR3 region has the DNA TGTGCCAGCAGCTCCGAGACAGACTACAATGAGCAGTTCTTC. It codes for CASSSETDYNEQFF. The gene calls are TRBV5-4 and TRBJ2-1; D might be TRBD1 (5 bases). Germline lookup yields CDR1 SGHNT and CDR2 YYREEE (reference sequence). The V gene lost 3 bases and the J gene lost 3 bases, with 10 bases spanning the gap. This CDR3 contains 14 residues. The whole variable domain, filled in from reference TRBV5-4 and TRBJ2-1, reads ETGVTQSPTHLIKTRGQQVTLRCSSQSGHNTVSWYQQALGQGPQFIFQYYREEENGRGNFPPRFSGLQFPNYSSELNVNALELDDSALYLCASSSETDYNEQFFGPGTRLTVL.

The chain uses TRBV9 and TRBJ2-1; 12 positions agree with TRBD2. This CDR3 is built from 14 residues. Germline trimming cut 3 bases from V and 6 bases from J; bases unmatched to any gene: 1. Germline V gene data show CDR1 as SGDLS and CDR2 as YYNGEE. The CDR3 loop is CASSGLAGANEQFF. The CDR3, as DNA: TGTGCCAGCAGCGGACTAGCGGGAGCCAATGAGCAGTTCTTC.

The V gene is TRBV4-1, the J gene TRBJ2-7; TRBD1 is a possible D gene (7 bases). Germline V gives CDR1 MGHRA, CDR2 YSYEKL. Deletions cut 5 bases from V and 3 bases from J, with 14 bases between. The CDR3 extends over 14 amino acids. In nucleotides, the CDR3 is TGCGCCAGCAGCGCGGGACAGATCAGCTACGAGCAGTACTTC. Protein sequence: CASSAGQISYEQYF.

The table lists this clone with a count of one. This chain links TRBV10-1 with TRBJ2-7; TRBD2 aligns across 11 bases. The trim removed 5 bases at V and 0 bases at J, leaving 3 bases unmatched. CDR1 WNHNN and CDR2 SYGVQD come from the germline V gene (reference sequence). This CDR3 comprises 15 residues. The CDR3 is CASSRLAGFSYEQYF. CDR3 coding DNA: TGCGCCAGCAGTAGACTAGCGGGGTTCTCCTACGAGCAGTACTTC.

The chain employs TRBV5-1 and TRBJ1-4; D gene unclear. Germline V CDR1 and CDR2: SGHRS, YFSETQ. V lost 0 bases to trimming and J lost 7 bases, with 13 bases between them. The CDR3 length is 15 residues. Here the CDR3 DNA reads TGCGCCAGCAGCTTGGCCCCGGGTGTCAGTGAAAAACTGTTTTTT. Protein product: CASSLAPGVSEKLFF.

This clone was recorded only once. The chain employs TRBV18 and TRBJ1-2, with 9 bases identical to TRBD1. The CDR3 contains 13 residues. V dropped 6 bases and J dropped 8; count of bases not matched to a gene: 7. Looked up from germline, CDR1 is KGHSH and CDR2 is LQKENI. In nucleotides, the CDR3 is TGTGCCAGCTCGGGACAGGGATCGGGCGGCTACACCTTC. Encoded protein: CASSGQGSGGYTF.

This clone was seen once. J is TRBJ2-7 and V is TRBV19; 13 bases are a match to TRBD2. CDR3 length: 20 amino acids. The germline V gene has CDR1 LNHDA and CDR2 SQIVND (reference sequence). Unmatched junction bases numbered 15, after V lost 4 bases and J lost 0 bases. CDR3 nucleotides: TGTGCCAGTAGTACCCGGACAGGGTGGGGACTAGCGGGAACCTCCTACGAGCAGTACTTC. Translating it yields CASSTRTGWGLAGTSYEQYF. Full variable domain (rest looked up from reference TRBV19 and TRBJ2-7): DGGITQSPKYLFRKEGQNVTLSCEQNLNHDAMYWYRQDPGQGLRLIYYSQIVNDFQKGDIAEGYSVSREKKESFPLTVTSAQKNPTAFYLCASSTRTGWGLAGTSYEQYFGPGTRLTVT.